This is a list of T cell receptor beta chains from one sample in a study of T cell responses to AZD1222 COVID-19 vaccine. Assay used: immunoSEQ multiplex PCR; TCRdb lists only in-frame clones, some missing. The data show over 120,000 clones, 85% to 90% seen once. This sample comprised peripheral blood, obtained on day 0 of AZD1222 vaccination. The receptors originated from an adult in good health. Each CDR3 is given with its conserved first and last residue.

cdr3_length,v_call,cdr3_aa
16,TRBV19,CASSKASGSTYNEQFF
15,TRBV2,CASSVLAGRNTEAFF
14,TRBV5-6,CASHLGGWAYEQYF
13,TRBV27,CASSYQRAGELFF
16,TRBV5-5,CASSNRELLVTNEQFF
13,TRBV30,CASYDRGRGGYTF
17,TRBV15,CATSRDLMDRALGELFF
17,TRBV6-1,CASSDSRVAFGSYEQYF
13,TRBV19,CASSITGGSEAFF
12,TRBV28,CASSQTGNTIYF
14,TRBV10-3,CAISPQGPSTEAFF
15,TRBV15,CATSRDLQGGEKLFF
13,TRBV5-1,CASSLGSADTQYF
14,TRBV2,CASWTDPQVGELFF
14,TRBV7-8,CASTRGTGGNEQFF
13,TRBV9,CASSPREADEQFF
13,TRBV27,CASSTRTGHGYTF
15,TRBV27,CASSLGAGGYNEQFF
14,TRBV5-6,CASSLSPPAYEQYF
13,TRBV29-1,CSVILGSDTEAFF
16,TRBV6-5,CASSYLSGSYGYGYTF
15,TRBV7-2,CASSGLAGITDTQYF